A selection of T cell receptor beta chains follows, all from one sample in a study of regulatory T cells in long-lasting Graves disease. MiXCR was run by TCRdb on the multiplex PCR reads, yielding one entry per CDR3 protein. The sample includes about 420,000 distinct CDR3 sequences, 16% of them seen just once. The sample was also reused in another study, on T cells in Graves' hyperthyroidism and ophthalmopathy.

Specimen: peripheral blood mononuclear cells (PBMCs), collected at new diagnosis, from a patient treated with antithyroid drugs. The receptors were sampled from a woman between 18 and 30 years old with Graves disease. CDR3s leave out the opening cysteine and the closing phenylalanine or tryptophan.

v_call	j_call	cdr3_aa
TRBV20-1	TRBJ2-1	SARGGPYNEQF
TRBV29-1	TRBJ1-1	SVESRGRGWRVGGTEAF
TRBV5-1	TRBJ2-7	ASSPRAGQGYEQY
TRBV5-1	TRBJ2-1	ASSLAEFAYNEQF
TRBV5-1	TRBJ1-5	ASSPYDPGNQPQH
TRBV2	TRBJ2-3	ASSEVGADTQY
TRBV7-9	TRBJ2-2	ASSLGLLGGSFANTGELF
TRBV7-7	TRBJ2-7	ASSLAPGSEQY
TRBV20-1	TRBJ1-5	SALGSNQPQH
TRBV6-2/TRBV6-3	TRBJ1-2	ASSYSIGAGAYGYT
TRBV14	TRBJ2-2	ASSLSTGWTGELF
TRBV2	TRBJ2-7	ASIRGQGAYEQY
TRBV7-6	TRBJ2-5	ASSFGMGETQY
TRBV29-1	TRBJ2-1	SVDWSRYNEQF
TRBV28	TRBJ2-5	ASSSETQY
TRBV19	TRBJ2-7	ASSIGTGASYEQY
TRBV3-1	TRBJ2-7	ASSQNREHYEQY
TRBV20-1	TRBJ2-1	SASFRGVGSYNEQF
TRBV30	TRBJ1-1	AWSVQVTEAF
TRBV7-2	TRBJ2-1	ASSISPSSYNEQF
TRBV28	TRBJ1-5	ASTPSRGMSNQPQH
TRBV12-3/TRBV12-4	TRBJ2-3	ASSYQGAAADTQY
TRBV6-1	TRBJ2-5	ASTGWEETQY
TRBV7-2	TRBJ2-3	ASSLEGGTDTRY
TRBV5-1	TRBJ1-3	ASSSNGYETGSGNTIY
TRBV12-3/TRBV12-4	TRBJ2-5	ASSSGSGRAGETQY
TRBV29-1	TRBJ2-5	SAWGGGILETQY
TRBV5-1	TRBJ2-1	ASPMAYNEQF
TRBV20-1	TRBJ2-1	SARDHRGNEQF
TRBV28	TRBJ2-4	ASSLYGAKNIQY
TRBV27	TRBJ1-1	ASSNPGTGFAAF
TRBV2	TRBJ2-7	ASRAEALNPYEQY
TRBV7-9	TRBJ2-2	ASSSRTGPTSTGELF
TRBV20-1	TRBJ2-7	SAPRDRVTYEQY
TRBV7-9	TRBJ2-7	ASSVSGSLYEQY
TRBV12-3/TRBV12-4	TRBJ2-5	ASSLQGYQETQY
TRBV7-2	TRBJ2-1	TSSRTSSYNEQF
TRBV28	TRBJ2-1	ASRGRLGGEQF
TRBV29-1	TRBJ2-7	SVAGTSGYRYEQY
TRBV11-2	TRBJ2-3	ASSLPGELVTSGSSDTQY
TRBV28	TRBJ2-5	ASSLYGRGETQY
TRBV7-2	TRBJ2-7	ATETSVPYEQY
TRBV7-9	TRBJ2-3	ASSFLGADTQY
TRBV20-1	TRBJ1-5	SALGYSNQPQH
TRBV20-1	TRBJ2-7	SARDLRDGSEQY